Listed below are T cell receptor beta chains from one sample, sequenced in a study of blood T cell repertoires in COVID-19. Generated by immunoSEQ multiplex PCR, the TCRdb table keeps only in-frame clones and is missing some. The table lists roughly 280,000 clones, about nine tenths of them singletons. What was sequenced was PBMCs or T cells enriched from blood (not recorded which). The origin of the receptors is a woman between 25 and 40 years old with acute COVID-19. Each CDR3 is given with its conserved first and last residue. Fields, in order: J gene, clone size, V gene, D gene, CDR3 protein, CDR3 DNA. D genes are given only for firm matches. Rows give clone size only sometimes, using once, few, many, or a class for an expanded clone.

J: TRBJ2-1
size: once
V: TRBV9
D: -
CDR3: CASSVVPGSYNEQFF
DNA: TGTGCCAGCAGCGTAGTTCCGGGATCCTACAATGAGCAGTTCTTC

J: TRBJ2-1
size: -
V: TRBV30
D: -
CDR3: CAWGGGYSYNEQFF
DNA: TGTGCCTGGGGAGGGGGCTACTCCTACAATGAGCAGTTCTTC

J: TRBJ2-3
size: -
V: TRBV18
D: TRBD2
CDR3: CASSPRSSGSADTQYF
DNA: TGTGCCAGCTCACCACGCTCTAGCGGGAGCGCAGATACGCAGTATTTT

J: TRBJ2-2
size: -
V: TRBV7-9
D: TRBD1
CDR3: CASTETGGVNTGELFF
DNA: TGTGCCAGCACCGAGACAGGGGGAGTGAACACCGGGGAGCTGTTTTTT

J: TRBJ2-3
size: -
V: TRBV4-1
D: TRBD1
CDR3: CASSLGQATDTQYF
DNA: TGCGCCAGCAGCCTCGGACAGGCCACAGATACGCAGTATTTT

J: TRBJ2-3
size: -
V: TRBV27
D: TRBD1
CDR3: CASSRDAWDRVDTQYF
DNA: TGTGCCAGCAGTAGGGACGCATGGGACAGGGTGGATACGCAGTATTTT

J: TRBJ2-1
size: -
V: TRBV5-1
D: -
CDR3: CASSLSGFSYNEQFF
DNA: TGCGCCAGCAGCTTGTCAGGTTTCTCCTACAATGAGCAGTTCTTC

J: TRBJ2-5
size: -
V: TRBV6-5
D: TRBD1
CDR3: CASSYMGQGLQETQYF
DNA: TGTGCCAGCAGTTACATGGGACAGGGGCTGCAAGAGACCCAGTACTTC

J: TRBJ2-7
size: -
V: TRBV5-1
D: -
CDR3: CASSQISGSTYEQYF
DNA: TGCGCCAGCAGCCAAATTAGCGGTTCTACCTACGAGCAGTACTTC

J: TRBJ2-2
size: -
V: TRBV10-1
D: -
CDR3: CASSEGGFGGELFF
DNA: TGCGCCAGCAGTGAGGGGGGGTTCGGCGGGGAGCTGTTTTTT

J: TRBJ2-3
size: few
V: TRBV19
D: -
CDR3: CASSSIPTDTQYF
DNA: TGTGCCAGTAGTTCTATCCCCACAGATACGCAGTATTTT

J: TRBJ2-7
size: -
V: TRBV18
D: -
CDR3: CASSPSPRGTYEQYF
DNA: TGTGCCAGCTCACCTTCCCCTCGGGGAACCTACGAGCAGTACTTC

J: TRBJ1-1
size: -
V: TRBV24-1
D: TRBD1
CDR3: CATSDGRGQSNTEAFF
DNA: TGTGCCACCAGTGATGGACGGGGACAGTCGAACACTGAAGCTTTCTTT

J: TRBJ1-2
size: once
V: TRBV10-1
D: TRBD1
CDR3: CASSDGQGRGGYTF
DNA: TGCGCCAGCAGTGACGGACAGGGGAGAGGTGGCTACACCTTC

J: TRBJ2-5
size: -
V: TRBV14
D: -
CDR3: CASSRQIQETQYF
DNA: TGTGCCAGCAGCCGACAGATACAAGAGACCCAGTACTTC

J: TRBJ1-5
size: -
V: TRBV28
D: -
CDR3: CASSSAGWGQPQHF
DNA: TGTGCCAGCAGTTCCGCAGGGTGGGGTCAGCCCCAGCATTTT

J: TRBJ1-3
size: once
V: TRBV7-6
D: TRBD1
CDR3: CASSLVATGDSGNTIYF
DNA: TGTGCCAGCAGCTTAGTGGCCACAGGGGACTCTGGAAACACCATATATTTT

J: TRBJ2-2
size: once
V: TRBV7-2
D: -
CDR3: CASSLGVTTLTGELFF
DNA: TGTGCCAGCAGCTTAGGAGTGACAACACTCACCGGGGAGCTGTTTTTT

J: TRBJ1-5
size: -
V: TRBV19
D: TRBD1
CDR3: CASSIDLWGQRNQPQHF
DNA: TGTGCCAGTAGTATAGATCTGTGGGGACAGAGGAATCAGCCCCAGCATTTT

J: TRBJ2-1
size: -
V: TRBV6-5
D: TRBD1
CDR3: CASSYSSGTGGHEQFF
DNA: TGTGCCAGCAGTTACTCTTCCGGGACAGGGGGACATGAGCAGTTCTTC

J: TRBJ2-1
size: -
V: TRBV28
D: -
CDR3: CASSPQGNYNEQFF
DNA: TGTGCCAGCAGTCCTCAGGGTAACTACAATGAGCAGTTCTTC

J: TRBJ1-5
size: once
V: TRBV20-1
D: -
CDR3: CSASSGSQPQHF
DNA: TGCAGTGCTAGTTCAGGGTCTCAGCCCCAGCATTTT

J: TRBJ2-7
size: -
V: TRBV27
D: TRBD1
CDR3: CASSSTGSEEQYF
DNA: TGTGCCAGCAGTTCGACAGGGTCGGAAGAGCAGTACTTC

J: TRBJ2-3
size: -
V: TRBV11-2
D: -
CDR3: CASSLLESTDTQYF
DNA: TGTGCCAGCAGCCTCCTCGAGAGCACAGATACGCAGTATTTT

J: TRBJ1-4
size: -
V: TRBV5-4
D: TRBD1
CDR3: CASSAEAGGTNEKLFF
DNA: TGTGCCAGCAGCGCCGAGGCAGGGGGCACTAATGAAAAACTGTTTTTT

J: TRBJ1-2
size: -
V: TRBV28
D: TRBD1
CDR3: CASSLGTGANYGYTF
DNA: TGTGCCAGCTCTTTAGGGACAGGGGCCAACTATGGCTACACCTTC

J: TRBJ2-1
size: -
V: TRBV7-9
D: -
CDR3: CASSFTESSYNEQFF
DNA: TGTGCCAGCAGCTTTACAGAGAGCTCCTACAATGAGCAGTTCTTC

J: TRBJ2-3
size: -
V: TRBV7-7
D: -
CDR3: CASSLTRKRTDTQYF
DNA: TGTGCCAGCAGCCTAACTCGTAAACGCACAGATACGCAGTATTTT

J: TRBJ2-7
size: -
V: TRBV10-3
D: TRBD2
CDR3: CAITPGLALGEQYF
DNA: TGTGCCATCACTCCGGGACTAGCTCTGGGAGAGCAGTACTTC

J: TRBJ1-6
size: -
V: TRBV6-2/TRBV6-3
D: TRBD1
CDR3: CASSTGTGGSPLHF
DNA: TGTGCCAGCAGTACTGGGACAGGGGGATCACCCCTCCACTTT

J: TRBJ1-1
size: -
V: TRBV7-2
D: -
CDR3: CASSFNGAPGNTEAFF
DNA: TGTGCCAGCAGCTTCAATGGGGCCCCGGGGAACACTGAAGCTTTCTTT

J: TRBJ2-1
size: once
V: TRBV29-1
D: -
CDR3: CSVEIRDYNEQFF
DNA: TGCAGCGTTGAGATCAGGGACTACAATGAGCAGTTCTTC

J: TRBJ1-2
size: once
V: TRBV5-1
D: -
CDR3: CASSGGTVVWGYTF
DNA: TGCGCCAGCAGCGGAGGGACTGTCGTTTGGGGCTACACCTTC

J: TRBJ2-4
size: -
V: TRBV11-2
D: -
CDR3: CASSPYLAKNIQYF
DNA: TGTGCCAGCAGCCCGTACTTAGCCAAAAACATTCAGTACTTC

J: TRBJ2-3
size: -
V: TRBV18
D: -
CDR3: CASSPKRESSTDTQYF
DNA: TGTGCCAGCTCACCAAAGAGGGAGAGTAGCACAGATACGCAGTATTTT

J: TRBJ2-2
size: -
V: TRBV11-2
D: TRBD2
CDR3: CASRLGLAGGELFF
DNA: TGTGCCAGTCGACTGGGACTAGCCGGCGGGGAGCTGTTTTTT

J: TRBJ2-7
size: once
V: TRBV6-5
D: -
CDR3: CASRPGASYEQYF
DNA: TGTGCCAGCAGGCCAGGGGCCTCCTACGAGCAGTACTTC

J: TRBJ2-7
size: -
V: TRBV6-5
D: TRBD1
CDR3: CAAWDRGRYEQYF
DNA: TGTGCGGCGTGGGACAGGGGTCGCTACGAGCAGTACTTC

J: TRBJ2-2
size: -
V: TRBV6-5
D: TRBD1
CDR3: CASSYSTGWSGELFF
DNA: TGTGCCAGCAGTTACTCGACAGGGTGGAGCGGGGAGCTGTTTTTT

J: TRBJ2-1
size: -
V: TRBV28
D: -
CDR3: CATERAALTNEQFF
DNA: TGTGCCACCGAGCGGGCCGCCTTGACCAATGAGCAGTTCTTC

J: TRBJ2-1
size: -
V: TRBV28
D: TRBD2
CDR3: CASSFLGEGYNEQFF
DNA: TGTGCCAGCAGTTTCTTAGGGGAGGGATACAATGAGCAGTTCTTC